What follows are 20 T cell receptor beta chains derived from one specimen sequenced in a study of PD-1 blockade in classical Hodgkin lymphoma. There was relapse after autologous stem cell transplantation in every patient, and there was variation in brentuximab vedotin exposure. Produced via immunoSEQ multiplex PCR; TCRdb's table is partial and in-frame only. Here the sample spans 95,000 to 100,000 clones, 75% to 90% being singletons. The material sequenced was peripheral blood mononuclear cells (PBMCs), taken before the second cycle of nivolumab. The receptors were sampled from a human donor with classical Hodgkin lymphoma.

The CDR3 region is CASSQVGDTQYF. In DNA form, the CDR3 reads TGCGCCAGCAGCCAAGTTGGAGATACGCAGTATTTT. The J gene is TRBJ2-3, the V gene TRBV4-3, with no clear D. Trimming left V 1 base short and J 5 bases short, with 4 bases between. Germline-derived CDR1 and CDR2 are LGHNA and YSLEER. The CDR3 length is 12 residues.

Details on this clone: A read error may produce the germline difference seen at one junction end. The chain employs TRBV25-1 and TRBJ1-4; possible D gene TRBD1, 5 bases. This CDR3 is 12 amino acids long. The germline gives CDR1 MGHDK, CDR2 SYGVNS. In nucleotides, the CDR3 is TGTGCCAGCAGTGTCGGGGGAGGGGTGCATATTTTT. Translated, it gives CASSVGGGVHIF.

The chain combines TRBV27 with TRBJ1-5, with 8 bases matching TRBD1. The V segment lost 4 bases and the J segment 8 bases; nucleotides outside the gene matches: 10. CDR1 and CDR2 from the germline V gene are MNHEY and SMNVEV (reference sequence). CDR3 length: 15 residues. CDR3 nucleotide sequence: TGTGCCAGCAGTTCCGGGACAGGAGGATCGGAGCCCCAGCATTTT. Translating gives CASSSGTGGSEPQHF.

This sequence joins TRBV5-1 and TRBJ2-7, with no clear D. CDR1 SGHRS and CDR2 YFSETQ come from the germline V gene. The CDR3 spans 14 residues. Trimming removed 4 bases from V and 6 bases from J, with 17 bases in between. DNA for the CDR3: TGCGCCAGCAGCCCCAGTAGTGGAACGGTCGAGCAGTACTTC. Translation gives CASSPSSGTVEQYF.

This chain connects TRBV30 to TRBJ1-6, with unresolved D. Per germline, CDR1 GTSNPN and CDR2 SVGIG (reference sequence). V was cut by 4 bases and J by 0 bases, with 10 bases left in between. There are 15 residues in the CDR3. Here the CDR3 reads CAWTILTSYNSPLHF. The CDR3 DNA reads as TGTGCCTGGACAATTCTGACCTCCTATAATTCACCCCTCCACTTT.

J is TRBJ2-3 and V is TRBV5-4, with 7 bases aligning to TRBD2. Germline-derived CDR1 and CDR2 are SGHNT and YYREEE (reference sequence). This CDR3 has 16 amino acids. Unmatched junction bases numbered 18, after V lost 9 bases and J lost 5 bases. The CDR3 DNA reads TGTGCCATCCACCAGGGACTATATAATCCGGAAGATACGCAGTATTTT. Amino acid sequence: CAIHQGLYNPEDTQYF.

CDR3 sequence: CASSESQRGGPSTDTQYF. CDR3 bases: TGCGCCAGCAGTGAGTCCCAGCGGGGGGGTCCTAGCACAGATACGCAGTATTTT. The chain couples TRBV10-2 to TRBJ2-3; 10 bases align to TRBD2. This CDR3 contains 18 residues. Germline V CDR1 and CDR2: WSHSY, SAAADI. The V segment lost 0 bases and the J segment 0 bases; nucleotides outside the gene matches: 6.

The CDR3 protein is CASSLGTGPFEAFF. CDR3 nucleotide sequence: TGTGCCAGCAGCTTAGGGACAGGTCCGTTTGAAGCTTTCTTT. V and J are TRBV7-2 and TRBJ1-1; TRBD1 agrees at 7 bases. This CDR3 is built from 14 residues. Germline V gives CDR1 SGHTA, CDR2 FQGNSA. The trim removed 1 base at V and 7 bases at J, leaving 6 bases unmatched.

J is TRBJ2-3 and V is TRBV7-9; D gene uncertain. The CDR3 totals 12 residues. From germline, CDR1 is SEHNR and CDR2 FQNEAQ (reference sequence). The V end lost 0 bases, the J end lost 2 bases, and 0 bases lay between the germline ends. This CDR3 is CASSLATDTQYF. The CDR3 coding sequence is TGTGCCAGCAGCTTAGCCACAGATACGCAGTATTTT. Supplemented by reference TRBV7-9 and TRBJ2-3, the full variable domain reads DTGVSQNPRHKITKRGQNVTFRCDPISEHNRLYWYRQTLGQGPEFLTYFQNEAQLEKSRLLSDRFSAERPKGSFSTLEIQRTEQGDSAMYLCASSLATDTQYFGPGTRLTVL.

V usage is TRBV28 and J usage is TRBJ2-5; unclear D gene. With 10 bases removed from V and 5 bases from J, the gap between germline ends came to 20 bases. Germline loops: CDR1 MDHEN, CDR2 SYDVKM. CDR3 size: 14 residues. The CDR3 region is CATLPNYVGETQYF. The CDR3 bases are TGTGCCACCTTACCGAACTATGTCGGTGAGACCCAGTACTTC.

This chain links TRBV15 with TRBJ1-5, with 8 bases aligning to TRBD1. Germline V lookup: CDR1 LNHNV, CDR2 YYDKDF (reference sequence). J was trimmed by 3 bases and V by 1 base; bases with no gene match: 5. The CDR3 consists of 16 residues. In DNA form, the CDR3 reads TGTGCCACCAGCAGAGCTCTACAGGGGGTCAATCAGCCCCAGCATTTT. Its protein product is CATSRALQGVNQPQHF. The full variable domain, with the rest looked up from reference TRBV15 and TRBJ1-5, is DAMVIQNPRYQVTQFGKPVTLSCSQTLNHNVMYWYQQKSSQAPKLLFHYYDKDFNNEADTPDNFQSRRPNTSFCFLDIRSPGLGDTAMYLCATSRALQGVNQPQHFGDGTRLSIL.

A note on this clone: The sample holds other DNA sequences that translate to the same CDR3. The V call is TRBV2, the J call TRBJ1-3, with D uncertain. The germline gives CDR1 SNHLY, CDR2 FYNNEI. The V gene lost 4 bases and the J gene lost 0 bases, with 4 bases spanning the gap. The CDR3 sequence is 13 residues long. CDR3 bases: TGTGCCAGCAGTGCAGGCTCTGGAAACACCATATATTTT. Translating gives CASSAGSGNTIYF.

The CDR3 reads CASSVGRFTEAFF. DNA of the CDR3: TGTGCCAGCAGCGTAGGCAGGTTCACTGAAGCTTTCTTT. This chain links TRBV9 with TRBJ1-1; no clear D. V was shortened by 0 bases and J by 4 bases, with 7 bases between the two germline ends. This CDR3 region has 13 residues. Germline V gives CDR1 SGDLS, CDR2 YYNGEE.

The genes are TRBV9 and TRBJ2-7; D is ambiguous. Trimming removed 0 bases from V and 0 bases from J, with 7 bases in between. Germline CDR1 is SGDLS and CDR2 is YYNGEE. The CDR3 extends over 14 amino acids. CDR3 in DNA: TGTGCCAGCAGCGTAGGTCCCCGCTCCTACGAGCAGTACTTC. Encoded protein: CASSVGPRSYEQYF.

This clone was counted only a few times. The chain joins TRBV6-1 to TRBJ1-2, with 8 nucleotides matching TRBD1. The V and J ends lost 6 bases and 8 bases, in that order; junction bases with no gene match: 11. This CDR3 contains 14 residues. Germline loops: CDR1 MNHNS, CDR2 SASEGT. The DNA for the CDR3 is TGTGCCAGCAGCTGGGGACAGGAGGTTGGAGGCTACACCTTC. It encodes CASSWGQEVGGYTF.

The gene calls are TRBV7-6 and TRBJ2-5; D unresolved. The J call may be incorrect, as the DNA end agrees better with TRBJ2-7. CDR1 and CDR2 (germline): SGHVS, FNYEAQ. The CDR3 consists of 14 residues. CDR3 nucleotides: TGTGCCAGCAGCAAAAACACAGTCTCCTACGAGCAGTACTTC. Its protein product is CASSKNTVSYEQYF.

The chain has TRBV7-9 and TRBJ2-1; D not certain. V lost 2 bases, J lost 1 base, and 12 bases lay in between. CDR1 is SEHNR, CDR2 FQNEAQ, per germline (reference sequence). The CDR3 contains 16 residues. CDR3 bases: TGTGCCAGCAGCTTATCTTACGGTGAATCCTACAATGAGCAGTTCTTC. As protein: CASSLSYGESYNEQFF.

CDR3 bases: TGTGCCACACTACCTACAGGGAGGGCAGATACGCAGTATTTT. Translation: CATLPTGRADTQYF. This chain connects TRBV2 to TRBJ2-3, with a weak D call TRBD2 (7 bases). Trimming removed 10 bases at V and 4 bases at J, with 18 bases between. The length of the CDR3 is 14 residues. Germline values: CDR1 SNHLY, CDR2 FYNNEI.

J is TRBJ1-2 and V is TRBV9; D ambiguous. Between the trimmed V and J ends, which lost 4 bases and 6 bases, there was a span of 10 bases. Germline CDR1 SGDLS, CDR2 YYNGEE. This CDR3 region has 12 residues. CDR3 nucleotide sequence: TGTGCCAGCAGCCCCCTCCGGGATGGCTACACCTTC. This translates into CASSPLRDGYTF. Full variable domain (missing parts from reference TRBV9 and TRBJ1-2): DSGVTQTPKHLITATGQRVTLRCSPRSGDLSVYWYQQSLDQGLQFLIQYYNGEERAKGNILERFSAQQFPDLHSELNLSSLELGDSALYFCASSPLRDGYTFGSGTRLTVV.

The chain combines TRBV5-6 with TRBJ2-1; the match to TRBD1 covers 8 bases. With V trimmed by 5 bases and J by 7 bases, 17 bases remained unmatched. There are 17 residues in the CDR3. CDR1 and CDR2 (germline): SGHDT, YYEEEE. The CDR3 region is CASRLTPDRVTVNEQFF. The CDR3 nucleotides read TGTGCCAGCAGGTTGACCCCGGACAGGGTTACAGTGAATGAGCAGTTCTTC.